This is a list of T cell receptor beta chains from one sample in a study of identifying expanded T cells in peripheral blood. Profiling relied on immunoSEQ multiplex PCR, and the TCRdb table lists in-frame clones only, not all of them. The table shows about 90,000 clones, with about 85% occurring only once. The material sequenced was blood. Every receptor here comes from a person aged 18 to 70 in good health. Both conserved end residues are part of each CDR3. The D gene is left open where the match is weak. Size is omitted from some rows. Given values are once, few, many or a class for expanded clones.

clone size,D gene,V gene,J gene,CDR3 DNA,CDR3 protein
NA,NA,TRBV9,TRBJ2-5,TGTGCCAGCAGCCGCGGCGGGGAGACCCAGTACTTC,CASSRGGETQYF
NA,TRBD2,TRBV4-3,TRBJ2-1,TGCGCCAGCAGCCCCGGGACTAGCGGATACAATGAGCAGTTCTTC,CASSPGTSGYNEQFF
few,NA,TRBV19,TRBJ1-5,TGTGCCAGTAGAGAAGCGGGCCAATTTCATCAGCCCCAGCATTTT,CASREAGQFHQPQHF
NA,NA,TRBV5-1,TRBJ1-6,TGCGCCAGCAGGGTGATGAGGAGCTCCTATAATTCACCCCTCCACTTT,CASRVMRSSYNSPLHF
NA,NA,TRBV10-3,TRBJ1-2,TGTGCCATCAGTCAGGGGCACGGCTACACCTTC,CAISQGHGYTF
NA,NA,TRBV6-5,TRBJ1-1,TGTGCCAGCAGTTACTCAGGGGCGCGCGGGGCTTTCTTT,CASSYSGARGAFF
NA,NA,TRBV6-5,TRBJ2-1,TGTGCCAGCAGTTACGGGGGTGGGGCCAATGAGCAGTTCTTC,CASSYGGGANEQFF
NA,NA,TRBV11-3,TRBJ1-2,TGTGCCAGCAGCTTAGGGGGGGCTCCCCCTGGGGGCTACACCTTC,CASSLGGAPPGGYTF
NA,NA,TRBV7-9,TRBJ1-3,TGTGCCAGCAGCCCTCCCAGCTCTGGAAACACCATATATTTT,CASSPPSSGNTIYF
NA,NA,TRBV9,TRBJ2-1,TGTGCCAGCAGCGTAGGGATAGCTGTCAACAATGAGCAGTTCTTC,CASSVGIAVNNEQFF
NA,NA,TRBV15,TRBJ2-5,TGTGCCACCAGCAGGGGAGGGGACAGCCAAGAGACCCAGTACTTC,CATSRGGDSQETQYF
NA,NA,TRBV5-6,TRBJ1-5,TGTGCCAGCAGCCTGGGCGGGAGGGCTCAGCCCCAGCATTTT,CASSLGGRAQPQHF
NA,TRBD1,TRBV5-6,TRBJ1-3,TGTGCCAGCAGCTTCGGGGGGCAGGGGGCCACCATATATTTT,CASSFGGQGATIYF
NA,NA,TRBV29-1,TRBJ1-1,TGCAGCGTTGATTCCAGGGTTCGGGACACTGAAGCTTTCTTT,CSVDSRVRDTEAFF
NA,TRBD1,TRBV5-1,TRBJ2-6,TGCGCCAGCAGCCAATTTCAGGGGGCGGCTGGAGGGGCCAACGTCCTGACTTTC,CASSQFQGAAGGANVLTF
NA,NA,TRBV7-3,TRBJ2-4,TGTGCCAGCAGCTTAGGAGGGGTGGCCAACATTCAGTACTTC,CASSLGGVANIQYF
NA,NA,TRBV4-3,TRBJ1-1,TGCGCCAGCAGTCCAAATAATCTTAGAGCGATTGAAGCTTTCTTT,CASSPNNLRAIEAFF
NA,TRBD1,TRBV6-5,TRBJ2-1,TGTGCCAGCAGTTACTCCGGGACAGGGCAGTTCTTC,CASSYSGTGQFF
NA,NA,TRBV6-1,TRBJ2-5,TGTGCCAGCAGGCAAGGAGAGATAGAGACCCAGTACTTC,CASRQGEIETQYF
NA,NA,TRBV15,TRBJ1-3,TGTGCCACCAGCAGAGCGGCAGGGGCAAACACCATATATTTT,CATSRAAGANTIYF
NA,NA,TRBV11-2,TRBJ2-3,TGTGCCAGCAGCTCCTATAAAACTAGCTACCCCACAGATACGCAGTATTTT,CASSSYKTSYPTDTQYF
NA,NA,TRBV11-2,TRBJ1-4,TGTGCCAGCAGCTTAGGCACGGACATTCTTGAAAAACTGTTTTTT,CASSLGTDILEKLFF
NA,NA,TRBV7-2,TRBJ1-6,TGTGCCAGCAGCAGGACAAGTATATATAATTCACCCCTCCACTTT,CASSRTSIYNSPLHF
NA,NA,TRBV5-1,TRBJ2-7,TGCGCCAGCAGCTTATATGGGGGGCAATACGAGCAGTACTTC,CASSLYGGQYEQYF
NA,NA,TRBV6-5,TRBJ2-5,TGTGCCAGCAGTACACTGGCAGGAGAGACCCAGTACTTC,CASSTLAGETQYF
NA,NA,TRBV14,TRBJ2-7,TGTGCCAGCAGCCAAGCCTCCTACGAGCAGTACTTC,CASSQASYEQYF
NA,NA,TRBV5-1,TRBJ2-5,TGCGCCAGCAGCTTACTGACAGGAAAAGAGACCCAGTACTTC,CASSLLTGKETQYF
NA,TRBD1,TRBV11-3,TRBJ1-2,TGTGCCAGCAGCTTAGACGGGACAGCATATGGCTACACCTTC,CASSLDGTAYGYTF
NA,TRBD1,TRBV5-1,TRBJ2-2,TGCGCCAGCAGCTACACCGGGACAGGGAACACCGGGGAGCTGTTTTTT,CASSYTGTGNTGELFF
NA,NA,TRBV7-6,TRBJ2-7,TGTGCCAGCAGCCTTCAATCATTCGGGGGTGGCGAGCAGTACTTC,CASSLQSFGGGEQYF
NA,TRBD1,TRBV7-8,TRBJ2-3,TGTGCCAGCAGCTCGCAGGGGGCAAGCACAGATACGCAGTATTTT,CASSSQGASTDTQYF
NA,TRBD2,TRBV10-2,TRBJ2-3,TGCGCCACCCAGGGCGGGGGGCGGGCAGATACGCAGTATTTT,CATQGGGRADTQYF
NA,TRBD1,TRBV2,TRBJ2-1,TGTGCCAGCAGCTGGACAGGGCATGACGACAATGAGCAGTTCTTC,CASSWTGHDDNEQFF
once,TRBD1,TRBV7-8,TRBJ1-5,TGTGCCAGCAGCTTCGGACAGGGGGGTTTTAATCAGCCCCAGCATTTT,CASSFGQGGFNQPQHF
medium-sized,TRBD2,TRBV6-4,TRBJ2-1,TGTGCCAGCAGTGACTCGGGGACTAGCTCCTACAATGAGCAGTTCTTC,CASSDSGTSSYNEQFF
NA,TRBD1,TRBV30,TRBJ2-2,TGTGCCTGGATCAGCAACCGGGACAGGGTATCCACCGGGGAGCTGTTTTTT,CAWISNRDRVSTGELFF
NA,NA,TRBV19,TRBJ1-2,TGTGCCAGTAGTATATTCTCCGGGAACTATGGCTACACCTTC,CASSIFSGNYGYTF
NA,TRBD1,TRBV7-9,TRBJ2-7,TGTGCCAGCAGCTTACCCCGGGACAGGGGGCGCGACGAGCAGTACTTC,CASSLPRDRGRDEQYF
NA,TRBD2,TRBV5-6,TRBJ2-7,TGTGCCAGCAGCTTGGATCTAGCGGGGGACTACGAGCAGTACTTC,CASSLDLAGDYEQYF
NA,TRBD1,TRBV10-3,TRBJ1-6,TGTGCCATCAGTCCCCGGACAGGGGATAATTCACCCCTCCACTTT,CAISPRTGDNSPLHF
NA,NA,TRBV29-1,TRBJ1-5,TGCAGCGTTGTAACAGGGTACGATCAGCCCCAGCATTTT,CSVVTGYDQPQHF
NA,NA,TRBV4-1,TRBJ2-1,TGCGCCAGCAGCCCCCTTTTATTACCGCGCTACAATGAGCAGTTCTTC,CASSPLLLPRYNEQFF
NA,NA,TRBV4-1,TRBJ1-2,TGCGCCAGCAGCCAAGGCCCCAGACAGGATGGCTACACCTTC,CASSQGPRQDGYTF
NA,NA,TRBV18,TRBJ1-5,TGTGCCAGCTCACAGGGTAGCAATCAGCCCCAGCATTTT,CASSQGSNQPQHF
NA,NA,TRBV9,TRBJ1-4,TGTGCCAGCAGCGCCGACCCGGGCCCCCTCCGTCTGTTTTTT,CASSADPGPLRLFF
NA,NA,TRBV6-4,TRBJ2-3,TGTGCCAGCAGTGCTCGGGCCCAGGAGGATACGCAGTATTTT,CASSARAQEDTQYF
NA,NA,TRBV15,TRBJ1-2,TGTGCCACCAGCCTGAACAGACGGAGCCCGGGGGGCTACACCTTC,CATSLNRRSPGGYTF
NA,NA,TRBV5-1,TRBJ1-1,TGCGCCAGCAGCTTGGGAATATCCTGGGGATCTGAAGCTTTCTTT,CASSLGISWGSEAFF
NA,NA,TRBV9,TRBJ2-5,TGTGCCAGCAGCGTAGCAGGACTCCTCGGAGAGACCCAGTACTTC,CASSVAGLLGETQYF
NA,NA,TRBV11-3,TRBJ1-6,TGTGCCAGCAGCCTGGAAGGACTGAGAGAAAATTCACCCCTCCACTTT,CASSLEGLRENSPLHF
NA,NA,TRBV7-2,TRBJ2-3,TGTGCCAGCAGCCGTCTCGAGATCGCTCTCCGCACAGATACGCAGTATTTT,CASSRLEIALRTDTQYF
NA,NA,TRBV18,TRBJ2-5,TGTGCCAGCTCATCAGGGCGAAAAGAGACCCAGTACTTC,CASSSGRKETQYF
NA,TRBD2,TRBV9,TRBJ2-3,TGTGCCAGCAGCCAGACTAGCGGGGTCACAGATACGCAGTATTTT,CASSQTSGVTDTQYF
NA,NA,TRBV5-6,TRBJ1-4,TGTGCCAGCAGCTTGGGGTTTGTGGGGATTGAAAAACTGTTTTTT,CASSLGFVGIEKLFF
NA,NA,TRBV15,TRBJ2-1,TGTGCCACCAGCAGGGCGTCTGGGGGCTACAATGAGCAGTTCTTC,CATSRASGGYNEQFF
NA,NA,TRBV27,TRBJ2-2,TGTGCCATCGCACGGGCCTACACCGGGGAGCTGTTTTTT,CAIARAYTGELFF
NA,TRBD1,TRBV11-2,TRBJ1-1,TGTGCCAGCAGCCTATGGGACAGGGGTCGCACTGAAGCTTTCTTT,CASSLWDRGRTEAFF